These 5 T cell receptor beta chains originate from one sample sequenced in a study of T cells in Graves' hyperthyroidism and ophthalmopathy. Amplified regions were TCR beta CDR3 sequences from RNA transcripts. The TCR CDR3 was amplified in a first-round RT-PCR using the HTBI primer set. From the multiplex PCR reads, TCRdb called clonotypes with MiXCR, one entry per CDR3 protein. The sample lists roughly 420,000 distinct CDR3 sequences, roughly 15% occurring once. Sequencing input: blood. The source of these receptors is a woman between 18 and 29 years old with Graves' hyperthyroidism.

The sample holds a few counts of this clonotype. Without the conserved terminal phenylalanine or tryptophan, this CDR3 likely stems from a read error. CDR3 loop: CASSSGRGWYEQYS. CDR3 nucleotides: TGTGCCAGCAGCTCCGGGAGGGGGTGGTACGAGCAGTACTCC. The chain links TRBV7-9 to TRBJ2-7; 8 nucleotides match TRBD2. Germline V gene lookup returns CDR1 SEHNR and CDR2 FQNEAQ (reference sequence). This CDR3 has 14 amino acids. V trimming: 4 bases; J trimming: 4 bases; junction bases outside the gene matches: 6.

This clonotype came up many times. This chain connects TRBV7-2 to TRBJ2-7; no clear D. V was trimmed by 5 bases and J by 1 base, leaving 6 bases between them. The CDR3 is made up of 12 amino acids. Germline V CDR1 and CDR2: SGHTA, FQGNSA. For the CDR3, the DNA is TGTGCCAGCAGCCACGAATCCTACGAGCAGTACTTC. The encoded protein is CASSHESYEQYF.

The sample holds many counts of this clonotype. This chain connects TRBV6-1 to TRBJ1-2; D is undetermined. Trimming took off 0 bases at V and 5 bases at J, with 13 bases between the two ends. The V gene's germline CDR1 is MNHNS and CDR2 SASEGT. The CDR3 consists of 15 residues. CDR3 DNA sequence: TGTGCCAGCAGTGAAGCGCACAGTCCCCGATATGGCTACACCTTC. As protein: CASSEAHSPRYGYTF.

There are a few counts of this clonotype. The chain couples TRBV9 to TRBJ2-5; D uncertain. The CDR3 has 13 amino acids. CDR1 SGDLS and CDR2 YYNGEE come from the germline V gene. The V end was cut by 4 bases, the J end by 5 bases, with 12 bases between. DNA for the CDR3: TGTGCCAGCAGCACCGCAGATTACGAGACCCAGTACTTC. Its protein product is CASSTADYETQYF.

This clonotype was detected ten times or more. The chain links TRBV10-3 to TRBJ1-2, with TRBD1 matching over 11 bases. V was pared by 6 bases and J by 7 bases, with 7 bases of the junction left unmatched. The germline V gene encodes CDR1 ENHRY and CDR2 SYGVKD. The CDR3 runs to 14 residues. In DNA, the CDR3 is TGTGCCATCAGGCTCGGACAGGGGGCGGGTGGCTACACCTTC. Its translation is CAIRLGQGAGGYTF.